This record looks at one TCR beta chain sequence and its context. Measured with immunoSEQ multiplex PCR; TCRdb has only the in-frame clones, and not every one. Among tens of thousands of clones listed, nearly 99% were seen once. The CDR3 is 14 amino acids. The trim removed 6 bases at V and 5 bases at J, leaving 7 bases unmatched. Germline V lookup: CDR1 SNHLY, CDR2 FYNNEI. The sample comes from a study of technical replicates of blood from a few donors. The chain is built from TRBV2 and TRBJ2-1; 7 positions agree with TRBD1. The receptor's source is a human donor in good health. Specimen: T cells isolated from PBMCs. This CDR3 reads CASSPRDRDNEQFF. CDR3 nucleotide sequence: TGTGCCAGCAGCCCACGGGACAGAGACAATGAGCAGTTCTTC.